This T cell receptor beta chain was identified during a study of breast tumors, draining lymph nodes, adjacent tissues. Each CDR3 protein is one row after TCRdb ran MiXCR on the multiplex PCR reads. The sample lists about 200,000 distinct CDR3 sequences; 34% were seen once. General study results and limits: Tumor and nontumor repertoires were significantly more similar in luminal-like than in basal-like breast cancer. Tumors had less TCR diversity than lymph nodes, more than nontumor tissue. Tumor T cell lymph node origin was a supported hypothesis, not proven. Most tumor T cells seemingly derive from lymph node, then expand in tumor.

The ends lost 1 base at V and 4 bases at J; junction bases unmatched: 7. This CDR3 region has 15 residues. Germline CDR1 and CDR2: SGHRS and YFSETQ. Ten or more counts support this clonotype. Antigen: not known. Axillary draining lymph nodes of breast cancer patients supplied the node samples. Specimen: axillary lymph node tissue. This clonotype was sampled from a female donor with breast cancer. Some clones in this sample may be carry-over from other donors' samples. The chain uses TRBV5-1 and TRBJ2-7; TRBD2 matches at 8 bases. The CDR3 coding sequence is TGCGCCAGCAGCTTGATTAGCGGGAATGAGTACGAGCAGTACTTC. Protein: CASSLISGNEYEQYF.